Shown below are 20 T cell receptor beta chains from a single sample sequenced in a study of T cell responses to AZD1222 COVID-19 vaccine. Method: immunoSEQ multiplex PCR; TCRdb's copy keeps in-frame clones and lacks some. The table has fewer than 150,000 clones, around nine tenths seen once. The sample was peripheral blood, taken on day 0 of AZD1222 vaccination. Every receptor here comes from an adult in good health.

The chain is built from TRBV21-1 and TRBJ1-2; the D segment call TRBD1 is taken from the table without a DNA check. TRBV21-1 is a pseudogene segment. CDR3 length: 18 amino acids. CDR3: CASSFGQVILKKNYGYTF. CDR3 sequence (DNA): TGTGCCAGCAGCTTCGGACAGGTGATCTTGAAAAAAAACTATGGCTACACCTTC.

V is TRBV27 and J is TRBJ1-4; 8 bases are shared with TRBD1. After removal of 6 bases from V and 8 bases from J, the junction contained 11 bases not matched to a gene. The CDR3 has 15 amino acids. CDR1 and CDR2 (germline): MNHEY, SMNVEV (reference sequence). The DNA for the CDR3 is TGTGCCAGCAGCCCCGGACAGGGTCCGGGAGAAAAACTGTTTTTT. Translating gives CASSPGQGPGEKLFF.

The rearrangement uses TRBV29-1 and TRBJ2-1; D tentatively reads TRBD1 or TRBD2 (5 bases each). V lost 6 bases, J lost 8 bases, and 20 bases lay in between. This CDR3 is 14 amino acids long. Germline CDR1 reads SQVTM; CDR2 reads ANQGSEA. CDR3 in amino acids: CSVPRDPLRDEQFF. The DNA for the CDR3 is TGCAGCGTCCCCCGGGACCCCCTTCGGGATGAGCAGTTCTTC.

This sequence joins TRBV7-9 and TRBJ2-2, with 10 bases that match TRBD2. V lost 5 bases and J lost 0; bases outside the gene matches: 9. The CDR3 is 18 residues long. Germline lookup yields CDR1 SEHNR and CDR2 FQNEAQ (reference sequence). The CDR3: CASSPRRLAGANTGELFF. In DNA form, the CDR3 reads TGTGCCAGCAGCCCCAGGCGGCTAGCGGGAGCGAACACCGGGGAGCTGTTTTTT.

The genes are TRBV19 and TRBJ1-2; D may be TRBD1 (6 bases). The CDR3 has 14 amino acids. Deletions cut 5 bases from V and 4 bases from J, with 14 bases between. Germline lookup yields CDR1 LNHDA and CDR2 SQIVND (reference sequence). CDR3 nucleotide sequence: TGTGCCAGTAGTCCTCCGGGACAATTCTATGGCTACACCTTC. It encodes CASSPPGQFYGYTF.

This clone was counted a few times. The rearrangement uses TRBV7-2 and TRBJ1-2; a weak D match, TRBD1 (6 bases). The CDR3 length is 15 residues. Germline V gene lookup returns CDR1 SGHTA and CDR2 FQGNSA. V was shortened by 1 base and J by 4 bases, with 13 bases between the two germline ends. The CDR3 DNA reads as TGTGCCAGCAGCTTAGAGATAGGGGGGGGCTATGGCTACACCTTC. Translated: CASSLEIGGGYGYTF.

CDR3 sequence: CASSTGLATDTQYF. The CDR3 DNA sequence: TGCGCCAGCAGCACGGGACTAGCGACAGATACGCAGTATTTT. The chain links TRBV5-1 to TRBJ2-3; TRBD2 matches 10 bases. CDR1 is SGHRS, CDR2 YFSETQ, per germline. Trimming removed 4 bases from V and 3 bases from J; junction bases left unmatched: 2. The CDR3 sequence is 14 residues long.

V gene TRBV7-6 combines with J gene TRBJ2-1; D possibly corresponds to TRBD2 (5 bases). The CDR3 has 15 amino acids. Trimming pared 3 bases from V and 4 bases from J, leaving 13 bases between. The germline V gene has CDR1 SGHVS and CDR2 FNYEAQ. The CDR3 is CASSLSSGLYNEQFF. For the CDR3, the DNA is TGTGCCAGCAGCTTGTCCAGCGGACTGTACAATGAGCAGTTCTTC.

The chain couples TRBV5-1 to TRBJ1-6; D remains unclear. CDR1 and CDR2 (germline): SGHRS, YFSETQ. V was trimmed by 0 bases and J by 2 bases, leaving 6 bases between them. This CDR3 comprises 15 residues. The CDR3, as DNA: TGCGCCAGCAGCTTGGTGGGCCCCTATAATTCACCCCTCCACTTT. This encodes CASSLVGPYNSPLHF.

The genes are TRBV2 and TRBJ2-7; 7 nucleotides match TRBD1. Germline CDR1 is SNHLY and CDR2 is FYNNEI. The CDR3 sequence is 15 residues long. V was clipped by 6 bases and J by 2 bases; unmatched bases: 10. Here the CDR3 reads CASRAEMGQTYEQYF. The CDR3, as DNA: TGTGCCAGCAGGGCTGAGATGGGACAGACCTACGAGCAGTACTTC. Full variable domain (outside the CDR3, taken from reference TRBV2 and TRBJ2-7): EPEVTQTPSHQVTQMGQEVILRCVPISNHLYFYWYRQILGQKVEFLVSFYNNEISEKSEIFDDQFSVERPDGSNFTLKIRSTKLEDSAMYFCASRAEMGQTYEQYFGPGTRLTVT.

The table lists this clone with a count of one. CDR3 bases: TGTGCCAGCAGTTCTCCCCTACAGGGTACAGCCATCACTGAAGCTTTCTTT. Amino acids: CASSSPLQGTAITEAFF. The J gene is TRBJ1-1, the V gene TRBV28; D is possibly TRBD1 (6 bases). V was cut by 4 bases and J by 4 bases, with 22 bases left in between. Germline V gene lookup returns CDR1 MDHEN and CDR2 SYDVKM. This CDR3 is 17 amino acids long.

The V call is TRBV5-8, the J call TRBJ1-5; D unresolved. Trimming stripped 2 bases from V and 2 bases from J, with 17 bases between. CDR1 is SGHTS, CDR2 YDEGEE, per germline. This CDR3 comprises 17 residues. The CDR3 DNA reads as TGTGCCAGCAGCTTTAGTACCGGCGGGGATGGCAATCAGCCCCAGCATTTT. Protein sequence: CASSFSTGGDGNQPQHF.

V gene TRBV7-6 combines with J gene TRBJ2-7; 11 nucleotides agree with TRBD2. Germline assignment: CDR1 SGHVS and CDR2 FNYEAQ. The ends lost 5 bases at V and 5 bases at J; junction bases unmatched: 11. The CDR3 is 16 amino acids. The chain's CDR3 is CASSIKLAGEPHEQYF. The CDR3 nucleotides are TGTGCCAGCAGCATAAAACTAGCGGGAGAGCCCCACGAGCAGTACTTC.

For the CDR3, the DNA is TGTGCCAGCAGCTTCCAAGGGACTAGCCGCTACAATGAGCAGTTCTTC. This gives the protein CASSFQGTSRYNEQFF. The chain carries TRBV7-2 and TRBJ2-1; 9 bases are a match to TRBD2. The CDR3 is made up of 16 amino acids. The germline gives CDR1 SGHTA, CDR2 FQGNSA. The J segment lost 3 bases and the V segment lost 3 bases, leaving 6 bases of the junction unmatched. Based on the CDR3 plus reference TRBV7-2 and TRBJ2-1, the full variable domain is GAGVSQSPSNKVTEKGKDVELRCDPISGHTALYWYRQSLGQGLEFLIYFQGNSAPDKSGLPSDRFSAERTGGSVSTLTIQRTQQEDSAVYLCASSFQGTSRYNEQFFGPGTRLTVL.

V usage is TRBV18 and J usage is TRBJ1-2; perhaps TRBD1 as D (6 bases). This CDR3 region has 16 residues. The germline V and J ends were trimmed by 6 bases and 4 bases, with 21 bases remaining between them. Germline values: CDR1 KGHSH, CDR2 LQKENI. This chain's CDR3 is CASSQSSGALSYGYTF. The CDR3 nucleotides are TGTGCCAGCTCCCAATCTTCGGGGGCGTTGAGCTATGGCTACACCTTC.

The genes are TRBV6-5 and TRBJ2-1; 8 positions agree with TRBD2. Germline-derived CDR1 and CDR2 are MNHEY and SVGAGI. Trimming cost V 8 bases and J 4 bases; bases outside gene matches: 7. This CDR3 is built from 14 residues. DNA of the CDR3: TGTGCCAGCGGGGGCACTAGCGGATACAATGAGCAGTTCTTC. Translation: CASGGTSGYNEQFF.

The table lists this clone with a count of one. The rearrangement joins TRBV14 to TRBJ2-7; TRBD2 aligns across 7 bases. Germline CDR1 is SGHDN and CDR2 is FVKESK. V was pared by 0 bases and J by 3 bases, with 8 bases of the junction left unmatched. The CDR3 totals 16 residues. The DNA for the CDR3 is TGTGCCAGCAGCCAAGATTCAAGCGGGGCACACTACGAGCAGTACTTC. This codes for CASSQDSSGAHYEQYF.

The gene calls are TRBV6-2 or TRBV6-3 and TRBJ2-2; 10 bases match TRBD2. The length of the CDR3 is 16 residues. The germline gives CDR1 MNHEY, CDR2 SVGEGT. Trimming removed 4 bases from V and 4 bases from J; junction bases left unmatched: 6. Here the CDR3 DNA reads TGTGCCAGCAGTTCCCTAGCGGGAGAGCGCACCGGGGAGCTGTTTTTT. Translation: CASSSLAGERTGELFF.

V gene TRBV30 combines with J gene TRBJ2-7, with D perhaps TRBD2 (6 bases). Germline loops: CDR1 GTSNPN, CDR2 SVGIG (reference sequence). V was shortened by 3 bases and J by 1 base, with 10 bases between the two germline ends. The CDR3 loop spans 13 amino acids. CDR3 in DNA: TGTGCCTGGAGCCTTGGGGGGTCCTACGAGCAGTACTTC. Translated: CAWSLGGSYEQYF.

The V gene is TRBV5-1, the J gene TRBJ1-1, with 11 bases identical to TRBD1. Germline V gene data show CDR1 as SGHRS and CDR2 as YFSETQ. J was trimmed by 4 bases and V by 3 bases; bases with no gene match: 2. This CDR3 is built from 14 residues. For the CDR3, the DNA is TGCGCCAGCAGCTGGGGGACAGGGGGCACTGAAGCTTTCTTT. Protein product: CASSWGTGGTEAFF.